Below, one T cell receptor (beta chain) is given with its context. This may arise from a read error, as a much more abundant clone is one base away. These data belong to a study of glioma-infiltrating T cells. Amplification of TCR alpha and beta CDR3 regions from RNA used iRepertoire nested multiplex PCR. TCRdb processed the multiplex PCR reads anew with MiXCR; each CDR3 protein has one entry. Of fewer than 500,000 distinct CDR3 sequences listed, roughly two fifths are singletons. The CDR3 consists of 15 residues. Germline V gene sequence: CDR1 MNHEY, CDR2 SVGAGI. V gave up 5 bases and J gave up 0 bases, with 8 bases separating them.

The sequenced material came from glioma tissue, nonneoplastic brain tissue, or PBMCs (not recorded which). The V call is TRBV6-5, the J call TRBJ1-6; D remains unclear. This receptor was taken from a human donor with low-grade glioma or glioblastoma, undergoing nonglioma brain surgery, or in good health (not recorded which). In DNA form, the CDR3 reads TGTGCCAGCAGTCCGCTAGCCTCCTATAATTCACCCCTCCACTTT. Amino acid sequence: CASSPLASYNSPLHF.